One and the same sample provided the 21 T cell receptor beta chains below, sequenced in a study of blood T cells in healthy people across ages. Alongside a J-beta primer mix, a sample-barcoded 5' primer served in a second PCR lasting 7 to 11 cycles. Each CDR3 protein is one row after TCRdb ran MiXCR on the 5' RACE reads. This table holds around 700,000 distinct CDR3 sequences, around 25% found once. This sample was shared with a second study, whose subject was T cells of mothers and their children.

Sequencing was performed on blood. Every receptor here comes from a boy younger than 18 in good health.

The table lists this clonotype with many counts. The V gene is TRBV27, the J gene TRBJ2-5; D remains ambiguous. CDR3 length: 12 amino acids. Germline V lookup: CDR1 MNHEY, CDR2 SMNVEV (reference sequence). Trimming stripped 10 bases from V and 2 bases from J, with 11 bases between. This chain's CDR3 is CATGPRQETQYF. Written as DNA, the CDR3 is TGTGCCACTGGCCCTCGGCAAGAGACCCAGTACTTC.

This clonotype was recorded at least ten times. The chain joins TRBV7-2 to TRBJ2-7, with a weak D call TRBD1 (6 bases). Germline V gene sequence: CDR1 SGHTA, CDR2 FQGNSA. V was cut by 5 bases and J by 2 bases, with 10 bases left in between. CDR3 length equals 13 residues. The CDR3 here is CASSATGTYEQYF. Written as DNA, the CDR3 is TGTGCCAGCAGCGCCACAGGGACCTACGAGCAGTACTTC. Full variable domain (missing parts from reference TRBV7-2 and TRBJ2-7): GAGVSQSPSNKVTEKGKDVELRCDPISGHTALYWYRQSLGQGLEFLIYFQGNSAPDKSGLPSDRFSAERTGGSVSTLTIQRTQQEDSAVYLCASSATGTYEQYFGPGTRLTVT.

This clonotype was recorded a few times. This chain connects TRBV5-6 to TRBJ1-6; a possible D gene is TRBD1 (6 bases). The CDR3 has 16 amino acids. V lost 4 bases, J lost 5 bases, and 16 bases lay in between. Germline V gives CDR1 SGHDT, CDR2 YYEEEE. CDR3: CASSPRGWMNNSPLHF. CDR3 sequence (DNA): TGTGCCAGCAGCCCCAGGGGTTGGATGAATAATTCACCCCTCCACTTT.

The chain links TRBV20-1 to TRBJ2-1, with 10 positions matching TRBD2. The CDR3 is 15 residues long. The germline gives CDR1 DFQATT, CDR2 SNEGSKA (reference sequence). V trimming: 3 bases; J trimming: 6 bases; junction bases outside the gene matches: 8. CDR3 in DNA: TGCAGTGCTAGTCAATACAGCGGGAGGGCCAATGAGCAGTTCTTC. Encoded protein: CSASQYSGRANEQFF.

This rearrangement joins TRBV5-1 to TRBJ2-7, with TRBD1 identical over 8 bases. The V and J ends lost 4 bases and 4 bases, in that order; junction bases with no gene match: 7. In germline, CDR1 is SGHRS, CDR2 YFSETQ. The CDR3 runs to 14 residues. CDR3 amino acids: CASSGKTGDYEQYF. The CDR3, as DNA: TGCGCCAGCAGCGGTAAGACAGGGGATTACGAGCAGTACTTC.

The chain carries TRBV5-1 and TRBJ1-2; D remains ambiguous. Trimming took off 5 bases at V and 0 bases at J, with 11 bases between the two ends. This CDR3 is built from 14 residues. The germline CDR1 and CDR2 sequences are SGHRS and YFSETQ. The CDR3 sequence: CASSAREANYGYTF. In nucleotides, the CDR3 is TGCGCCAGCAGTGCAAGGGAAGCTAACTATGGCTACACCTTC.

The rearrangement links TRBV4-2 to TRBJ1-4; 7 nucleotides line up with TRBD1. This CDR3 spans 16 amino acids. The germline V gene has CDR1 LGHNA and CDR2 YNFKEQ. The V gene end was trimmed by 0 bases and the J gene end by 6 bases; junction bases not matched to a gene: 7. CDR3 region: CASSQDVGQEDEKLFF. The DNA of the CDR3 is TGTGCCAGCAGCCAAGATGTCGGACAGGAAGATGAAAAACTGTTTTTT.

This clonotype was counted only a few times. The chain carries TRBV7-9 and TRBJ2-5; 8 bases match TRBD1. The end of the DNA is better explained by TRBJ2-7, so the J call may be wrong. CDR1 SEHNR and CDR2 FQNEAQ come from the germline V gene (reference sequence). The CDR3 has 14 amino acids. CDR3 sequence (DNA): TGTGCCAGCAGCTTATCGGACAGGGAGGACGAGCAGTACTTC. Encoded protein: CASSLSDREDEQYF.

This clonotype was counted at least ten times. V gene TRBV29-1 combines with J gene TRBJ2-1; D uncertain. The CDR3 is 11 residues long. CDR1 and CDR2 (germline): SQVTM, ANQGSEA. With 4 bases removed from V and 7 bases from J, the gap between germline ends came to 8 bases. CDR3 loop: CSVVGLNEQFF. The CDR3 DNA sequence: TGCAGCGTTGTGGGGTTGAATGAGCAGTTCTTC.

The chain carries TRBV5-6 and TRBJ1-1; a weak D match, TRBD1 (6 bases). This CDR3 comprises 17 residues. Germline V gene lookup returns CDR1 SGHDT and CDR2 YYEEEE. V was cut by 0 bases and J by 7 bases, with 22 bases left in between. The CDR3 bases are TGTGCCAGCAGCTTGGTGGGGGGCCCCATCGGAGCCGTTGAAGCTTTCTTT. Amino acids: CASSLVGGPIGAVEAFF.

This clonotype has only a few counts. The rearrangement uses TRBV7-9 and TRBJ1-2; 7 bases match TRBD1. The CDR3 is 14 residues long. Looked up from germline, CDR1 is SEHNR and CDR2 is FQNEAQ (reference sequence). V was pared by 0 bases and J by 8 bases, with 6 bases of the junction left unmatched. The CDR3 protein is CASSLARGTAGYTF. Here the CDR3 DNA reads TGTGCCAGCAGCTTAGCGAGGGGGACAGCGGGCTACACCTTC.

This clonotype was picked up a small number of times. This chain joins TRBV7-2 and TRBJ2-7; 8 bases line up with TRBD1. The CDR3 is 12 residues long. The V gene's germline CDR1 is SGHTA and CDR2 FQGNSA. The ends lost 3 bases at V and 8 bases at J; junction bases unmatched: 3. The chain's CDR3 is CASSFTGGQQYF. The CDR3 region has the DNA TGTGCCAGCAGCTTTACAGGGGGACAGCAGTACTTC.

The chain links TRBV7-3 to TRBJ2-1; possible D gene TRBD1, 6 bases. This CDR3 comprises 15 residues. V was pared by 3 bases and J by 2 bases, with 11 bases between. CDR1 is SGHTA and CDR2 is FQGTGA in the germline V gene. The CDR3 sequence is CASSLGAETYNEQFF. CDR3 coding DNA: TGTGCCAGCAGCTTGGGGGCGGAAACCTACAATGAGCAGTTCTTC.

The chain couples TRBV7-2 to TRBJ2-2; 10 bases map to TRBD2. Looked up from germline, CDR1 is SGHTA and CDR2 is FQGNSA. Germline trimming cut 0 bases from V and 7 bases from J; bases unmatched to any gene: 11. CDR3 length equals 18 residues. The CDR3 protein is CASSLAHPSGSIVGELFF. The CDR3, as DNA: TGTGCCAGCAGCTTAGCGCATCCTAGCGGGAGTATTGTCGGGGAGCTGTTTTTT.

This chain links TRBV20-1 with TRBJ2-7, with 10 bases identical to TRBD2. The CDR3 consists of 15 residues. The V gene's germline CDR1 is DFQATT and CDR2 SNEGSKA (reference sequence). Trimming removed 0 bases from V and 6 bases from J; junction bases left unmatched: 8. The CDR3 sequence: CSARDLSGRASEQYF. The CDR3 bases are TGCAGTGCTAGAGATTTGAGCGGGAGGGCGAGCGAGCAGTACTTC.

This clonotype was observed a handful of times. In DNA form, the CDR3 reads TGTGCCAGCAGCCAAGCACTAGCGGCAGAGCAGTACTTC. Translation: CASSQALAAEQYF. The V call is TRBV4-2, the J call TRBJ2-7; 8 bases agree with TRBD2. V lost 1 base to trimming and J lost 7 bases; unmatched junction nucleotides: 3. CDR1 LGHNA and CDR2 YNFKEQ come from the germline V gene. This CDR3 contains 13 residues.

This clonotype was picked up a small number of times. The rearrangement uses TRBV3-1 and TRBJ2-5; tentative D call: TRBD1 (5 bases). The J call is in doubt because the DNA end fits TRBJ2-7 better. The CDR3 covers 14 residues. The germline V gene encodes CDR1 LGHDT and CDR2 YNNKEL (reference sequence). DNA of the CDR3: TGTGCCAGCAGCCAAGAGGGCAGGGACTACGAGCAGTACTTC. Residues: CASSQEGRDYEQYF.

This chain joins TRBV28 and TRBJ1-6; 9 bases match TRBD1. CDR1 is MDHEN and CDR2 is SYDVKM in the germline V gene. The J segment lost 10 bases and the V segment lost 9 bases, leaving 10 bases of the junction unmatched. CDR3 length: 14 residues. The CDR3, as DNA: TGTGCCAGTGGGGCGGGACAGGGTATCTCACCCCTCCACTTT. Translating gives CASGAGQGISPLHF.

This clonotype was seen only a few times. This chain uses TRBV29-1 with TRBJ1-2, with D maybe TRBD1 (6 bases). CDR3 size: 15 residues. V was clipped by 0 bases and J by 0 bases, with 11 bases between them. Germline V lookup: CDR1 SQVTM, CDR2 ANQGSEA. CDR3 DNA sequence: TGCAGCGTTGAAGATTGGGACACGTCTAACTATGGCTACACCTTC. This sequence encodes CSVEDWDTSNYGYTF.

This chain joins TRBV3-1 and TRBJ2-1, with a possible D match to TRBD2 (5 bases). Trimming left V 3 bases short and J 2 bases short, with 14 bases between. The CDR3 length is 16 residues. Germline CDR1 reads LGHDT; CDR2 reads YNNKEL (reference sequence). CDR3 in amino acids: CASSHMEDRTYNEQFF. The CDR3 bases are TGTGCCAGCAGCCACATGGAGGATCGGACCTACAATGAGCAGTTCTTC.

This clonotype occurred a few times. The J gene is TRBJ2-1, the V gene TRBV29-1; 7 positions agree with TRBD2. J lost 3 bases, V lost 2 bases, and 4 bases had no gene match. The CDR3 spans 14 residues. CDR1 and CDR2 (germline): SQVTM, ANQGSEA. In DNA, the CDR3 is TGCAGCGTTGAACGCCTAGCGGACTACAATGAGCAGTTCTTC. Translating gives CSVERLADYNEQFF.